The subject of this entry is one T cell receptor (beta chain). This entry is derived from a study of blood T cell repertoires in COVID-19. The CDR3 has 15 amino acids. The junction had 5 bases not matched to a gene; V was cut back by 4 bases and J by 3 bases. Germline V lookup: CDR1 KGHDR, CDR2 SFDVKD. This table comes from immunoSEQ multiplex PCR, and its TCRdb copy is limited to in-frame clones, with some not included. The sample contains 40,000 to 55,000 clones, about 92% of which appear only once. V is TRBV24-1 and J is TRBJ2-1, with 7 bases aligning to TRBD1. This TCR derives from a man between 45 and 60 years old with COVID-19, enrolled during active disease. Sequenced: peripheral blood. DNA of the CDR3: TGTGCCACCAGTGACCGACGACAGGGCTACAATGAGCAGTTCTTC. It translates to CATSDRRQGYNEQFF.